This TCR beta chain was profiled in a study of blood T cells in healthy people across ages. Study results and caveats: Shifts in expanded clonotypes may have been confounded by donor CMV status, which was unknown.

This CDR3 contains 13 residues. Trimming removed 3 bases from V and 3 bases from J; junction bases left unmatched: 3. The germline gives CDR1 SGHRS, CDR2 YFSETQ. The authors ran a second PCR of about 6 to 11 cycles using a sample-barcoded 5' primer and a J-beta primer mix. TCRdb re-analysed the 5' RACE reads in MiXCR, keeping a single row per CDR3 protein. The sample includes some 900,000 distinct CDR3 sequences, around 48% of them seen just once. There are many counts of this clonotype. The target antigen is unknown. V gene TRBV5-1 combines with J gene TRBJ2-7, with 7 bases that match TRBD1. The sequenced sample was blood. This receptor was taken from a man aged 30 to 39 in good health. The CDR3 is CASSSDRLYEQYF. CDR3 coding DNA: TGCGCCAGCAGCTCGGACAGGCTCTACGAGCAGTACTTC.